This T cell receptor (beta chain) was recorded in a study of OX40 agonist ivuxolimab in advanced cancers. Study-level background: Ivuxolimab, which targeted the costimulatory receptor OX40 (CD134), was an agonistic, fully human IgG2 monoclonal antibody. Intravenous ivuxolimab was administered to patients every 2 weeks at six dose levels: 0.01, 0.1, 0.3, 1.5, 3 and 10 mg/kg. Of the roughly 51 patients in dose escalation, about 20 had hepatocellular carcinoma, approximately 15 had melanoma, 9 had renal cell carcinoma and 9 had head and neck cancer. In the dose-escalation cohort, nearly 85% of patients were male, and the mean age was 60 years with a range of roughly 23 to 90. Patients were allowed to have had prior anti-PD-1, anti-PD-L1 or anti-CTLA-4 therapy, and around 43% of the dose-escalation patients had been treated with checkpoint inhibitors. Partial responses were achieved by three dose-escalation patients, of whom one had hepatocellular carcinoma and two had cutaneous melanoma. The point of sequencing TCRbeta in the periphery was to test whether ivuxolimab changed TCR sequence diversity and drove clonal T-cell expansion. The paper covers the monotherapy dose-escalation part of the phase I ivuxolimab trial, which included N ≈ 50 patients. Overall results and qualifications from the work: At doses of 0.1 to 3.0 mg/kg, clonal expansion of both CD4+ and CD8+ blood T cells was observed from baseline to week 6. After ivuxolimab, expanded clones were on average more numerous among CD8+ T cells than among CD4+ T cells. Low levels of normalized T-cell clonal expansion were also seen in some patients who did not respond. Partial responders in the 0.1-3.0 mg/kg groups had among the lowest normalized peripheral clonal expansion, especially among CD8+ T cells. The antigen specificity of the clonally expanded peripheral T cells was not determined.

Patients with a history of autoimmune disease or receiving systemic immunosuppression were excluded from the trial. In every dose cohort, peripheral blood was drawn for TCR sequencing at baseline, cycle 4 day 1, and cycle 7 day 1. The samples were taken from a phase I, first-in-human, multicenter, open-label dose-escalation trial of ivuxolimab. Adults with locally advanced or metastatic melanoma, renal cell carcinoma, hepatocellular carcinoma or head and neck squamous cell carcinoma were enrolled in the trial. Before TCR sequencing, CD4+ T cells and CD8+ T cells from peripheral blood were sorted into separate populations. Comment on this clone: The specificity of this receptor is unknown. Within one base of it there is no much larger clone, and no base qualities were kept.

For CDR1 and CDR2, the germline V gene lists LGHNA and YSLEER. Relative to germline, V is 0 bases shorter and J is 3 bases shorter, with 17 bases between their ends. The CDR3 numbers 18 residues from cysteine through phenylalanine. The sequence is cut down to CDR3 DNA, 54 bases in frame from base 1. Genomic DNA was extracted from sorted cells for sequencing of the TCRbeta CDR3 region. TCRbeta CDR3 regions were sequenced using the immunoSEQ Assay. The source is immuneACCESS, and TCRdb retained only in-frame sequences with V and J called. Part of the clones is not carried over; for the studies checked, unresolved V genes explain less than half of this, and the remainder is unexplained. For this sample there are 50,000 or so clones; more than 65% appear just once. The ten largest clones take up 2% to 3% of the sample.

This TCR derives from an adult with an advanced solid tumor such as melanoma, head and neck, liver or kidney cancer. This specimen was CD4+ or CD8+ T cells sorted from blood, taken in a trial of the OX40 agonist ivuxolimab. The chain is made from TRBV4-3 and TRBJ2-2; 6 matching bases give a weak D call of TRBD1. The DNA sequence is TGCGCCAGCAGCCAAGATCTTCAAGGGGACACCTACACCGGGGAGCTGTTTTTT. This is translated as CASSQDLQGDTYTGELFF.